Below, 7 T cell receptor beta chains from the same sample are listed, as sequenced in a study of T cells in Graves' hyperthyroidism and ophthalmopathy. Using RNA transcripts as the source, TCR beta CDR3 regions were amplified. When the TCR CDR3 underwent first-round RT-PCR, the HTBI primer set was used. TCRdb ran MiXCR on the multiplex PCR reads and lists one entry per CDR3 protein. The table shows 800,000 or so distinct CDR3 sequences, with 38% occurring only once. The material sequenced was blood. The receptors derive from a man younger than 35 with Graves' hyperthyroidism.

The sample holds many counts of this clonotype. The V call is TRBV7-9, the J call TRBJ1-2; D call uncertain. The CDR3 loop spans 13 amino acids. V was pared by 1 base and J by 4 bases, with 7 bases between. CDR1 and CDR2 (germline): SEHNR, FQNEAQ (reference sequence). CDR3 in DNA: TGTGCCAGCAGCTTAGGGCTTGGCTATGGCTACACCTTC. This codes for CASSLGLGYGYTF.

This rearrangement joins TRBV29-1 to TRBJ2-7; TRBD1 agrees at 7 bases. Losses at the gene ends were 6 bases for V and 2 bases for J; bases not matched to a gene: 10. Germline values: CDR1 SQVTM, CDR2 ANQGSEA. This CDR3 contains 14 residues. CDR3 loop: CSVSRDSAAYEQYF. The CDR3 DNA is TGCAGCGTGTCCCGGGACAGTGCCGCCTACGAGCAGTACTTC.

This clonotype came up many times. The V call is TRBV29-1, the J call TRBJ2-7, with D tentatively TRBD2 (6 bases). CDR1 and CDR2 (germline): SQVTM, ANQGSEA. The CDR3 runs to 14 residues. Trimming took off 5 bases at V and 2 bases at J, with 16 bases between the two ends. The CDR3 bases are TGCAGCGTTTGGGGTCGACGGGGGACCTACGAGCAGTACTTC. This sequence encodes CSVWGRRGTYEQYF.

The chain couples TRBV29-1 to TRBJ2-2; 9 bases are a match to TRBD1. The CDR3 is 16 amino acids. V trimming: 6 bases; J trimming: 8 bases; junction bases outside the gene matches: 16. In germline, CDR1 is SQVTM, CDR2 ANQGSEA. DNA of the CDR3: TGCAGCGTCGCCCAACAGGGGGCGATTTTCTCTGGGGAGCTGTTTTTT. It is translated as CSVAQQGAIFSGELFF.

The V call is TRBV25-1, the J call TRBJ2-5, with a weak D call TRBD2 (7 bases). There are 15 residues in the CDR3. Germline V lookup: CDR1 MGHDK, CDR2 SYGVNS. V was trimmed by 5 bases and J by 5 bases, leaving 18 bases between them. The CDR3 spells CASSPRGAGIETQYF. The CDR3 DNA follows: TGTGCCAGCAGTCCTCGGGGGGCTGGTATTGAGACCCAGTACTTC.

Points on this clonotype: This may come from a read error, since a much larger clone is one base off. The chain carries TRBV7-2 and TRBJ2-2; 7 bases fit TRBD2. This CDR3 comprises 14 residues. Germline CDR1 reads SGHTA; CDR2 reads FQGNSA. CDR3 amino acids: CASRPTSVTGGLFF. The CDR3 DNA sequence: TGTGCCAGCAGGCCAACTAGCGTCACCGGGGGGCTGTTTTTT.

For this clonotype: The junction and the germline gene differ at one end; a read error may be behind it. CDR3 in DNA: TGTGCCAGCAGTGAATCGCGGATCCAAGAGACCCAGTACTTC. Its protein is CASSESRIQETQYF. J is TRBJ2-5 and V is TRBV10-3; D gene unclear. The length of the CDR3 is 14 residues. Germline CDR1 ENHRY, CDR2 SYGVKD.